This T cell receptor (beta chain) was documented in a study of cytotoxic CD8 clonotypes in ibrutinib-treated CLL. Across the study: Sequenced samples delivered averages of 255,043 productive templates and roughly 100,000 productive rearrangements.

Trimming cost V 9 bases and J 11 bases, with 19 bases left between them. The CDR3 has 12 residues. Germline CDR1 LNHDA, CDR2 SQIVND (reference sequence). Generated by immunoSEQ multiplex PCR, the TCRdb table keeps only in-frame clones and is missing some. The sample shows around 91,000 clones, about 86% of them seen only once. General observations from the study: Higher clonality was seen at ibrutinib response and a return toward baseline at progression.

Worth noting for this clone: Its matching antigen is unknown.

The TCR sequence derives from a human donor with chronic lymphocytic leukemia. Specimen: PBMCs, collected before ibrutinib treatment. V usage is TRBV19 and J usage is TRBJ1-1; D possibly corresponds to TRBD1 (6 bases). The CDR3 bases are TGTGCCAGCGTGATGGGGGGCTTGGTGGCTTTCTTT. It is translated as CASVMGGLVAFF.